This TCR beta chain was observed in a study of blood T cell repertoires in COVID-19. Assay: immunoSEQ multiplex PCR; the TCRdb copy retains only in-frame clones and omits some. In the table there are tens of thousands of clones, roughly nine tenths of which are singletons. The TCR comes from a woman between 50 and 59 years old with active COVID-19. Source material: peripheral blood.

DNA for the CDR3: TGTGCCAGCAGCTTGGTTCGGGACAGGGGCCTCACAGATACGCAGTATTTT. This sequence encodes CASSLVRDRGLTDTQYF. V and J are TRBV5-6 and TRBJ2-3; 10 bases agree with TRBD1. CDR1 is SGHDT and CDR2 is YYEEEE in the germline V gene. There are 17 residues in the CDR3. The trim removed 0 bases at V and 2 bases at J, leaving 6 bases unmatched.